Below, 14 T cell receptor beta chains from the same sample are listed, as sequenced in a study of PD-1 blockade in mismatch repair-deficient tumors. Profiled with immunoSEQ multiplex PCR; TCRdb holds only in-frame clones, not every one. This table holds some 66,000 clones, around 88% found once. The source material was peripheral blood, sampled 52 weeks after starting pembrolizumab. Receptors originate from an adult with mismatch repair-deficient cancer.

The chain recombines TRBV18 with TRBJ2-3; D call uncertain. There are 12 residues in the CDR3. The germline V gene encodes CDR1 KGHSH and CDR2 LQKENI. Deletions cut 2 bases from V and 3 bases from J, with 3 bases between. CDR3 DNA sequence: TGTGCCAGCTCACCAGAGACAGATACGCAGTATTTT. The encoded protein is CASSPETDTQYF.

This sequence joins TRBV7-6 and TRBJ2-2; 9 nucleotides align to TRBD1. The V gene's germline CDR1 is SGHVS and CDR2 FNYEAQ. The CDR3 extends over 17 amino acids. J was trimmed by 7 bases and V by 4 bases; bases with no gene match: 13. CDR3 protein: CASSSNPGQGKIGELFF. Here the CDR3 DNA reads TGTGCCAGCAGCTCGAATCCGGGACAGGGTAAAATCGGGGAGCTGTTTTTT.

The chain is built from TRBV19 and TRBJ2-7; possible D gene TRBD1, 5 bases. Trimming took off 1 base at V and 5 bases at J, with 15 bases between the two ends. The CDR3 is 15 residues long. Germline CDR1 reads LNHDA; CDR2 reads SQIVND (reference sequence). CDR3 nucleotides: TGTGCCAGTAGTATAGCAGGGAAAGGTCCCAACGAGCAGTACTTC. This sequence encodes CASSIAGKGPNEQYF.

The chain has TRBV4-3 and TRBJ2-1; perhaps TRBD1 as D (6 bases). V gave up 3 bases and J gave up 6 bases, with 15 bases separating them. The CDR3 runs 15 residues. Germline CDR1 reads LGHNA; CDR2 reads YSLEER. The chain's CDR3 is CASSQQGSGLNEQFF. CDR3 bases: TGCGCCAGCAGCCAGCAGGGGTCGGGGCTCAATGAGCAGTTCTTC.

The CDR3 spells CSVGGVVEEPGHEQYF. In nucleotides, the CDR3 is TGCAGCGTTGGGGGGGTGGTAGAGGAACCCGGTCACGAGCAGTACTTC. This chain joins TRBV29-1 and TRBJ2-7, with D perhaps TRBD2 (6 bases). Germline values: CDR1 SQVTM, CDR2 ANQGSEA. The CDR3 is 16 amino acids. V dropped 4 bases and J dropped 5 bases, with 24 bases sitting between them.

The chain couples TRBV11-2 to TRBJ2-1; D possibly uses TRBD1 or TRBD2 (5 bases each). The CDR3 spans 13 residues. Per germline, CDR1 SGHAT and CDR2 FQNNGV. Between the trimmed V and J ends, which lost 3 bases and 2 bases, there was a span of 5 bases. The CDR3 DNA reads TGTGCCAGCAGCTTGGGGGCCTACAATGAGCAGTTCTTC. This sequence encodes CASSLGAYNEQFF.

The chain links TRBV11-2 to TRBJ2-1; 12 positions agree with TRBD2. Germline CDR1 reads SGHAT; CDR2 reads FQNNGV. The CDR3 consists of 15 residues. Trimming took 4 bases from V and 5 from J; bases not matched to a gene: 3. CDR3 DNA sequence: TGTGCCAGCAGCTCGAGGACTAGCGGGAACAATGAGCAGTTCTTC. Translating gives CASSSRTSGNNEQFF.

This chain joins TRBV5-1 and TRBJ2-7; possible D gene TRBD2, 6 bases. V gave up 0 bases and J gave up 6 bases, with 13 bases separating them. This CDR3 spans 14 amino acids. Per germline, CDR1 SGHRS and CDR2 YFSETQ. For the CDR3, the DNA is TGCGCCAGCAGCTTGGGGCGGGGTAGTCCCGAGCAGTACTTC. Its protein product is CASSLGRGSPEQYF.

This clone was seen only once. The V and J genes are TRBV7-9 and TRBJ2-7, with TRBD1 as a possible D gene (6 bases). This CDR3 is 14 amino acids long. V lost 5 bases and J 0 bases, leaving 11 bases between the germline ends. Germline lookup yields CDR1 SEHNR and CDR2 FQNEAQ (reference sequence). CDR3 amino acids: CASSPGQSSYEQYF. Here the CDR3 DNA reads TGTGCCAGCAGCCCCGGACAGAGCTCCTACGAGCAGTACTTC.

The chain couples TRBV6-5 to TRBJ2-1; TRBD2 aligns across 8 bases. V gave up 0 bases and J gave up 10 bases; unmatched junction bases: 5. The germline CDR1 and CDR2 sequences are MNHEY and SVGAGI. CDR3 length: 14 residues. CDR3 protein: CASSYSRAGGEQFF. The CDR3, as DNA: TGTGCCAGCAGTTACTCGCGGGCGGGAGGAGAGCAGTTCTTC.

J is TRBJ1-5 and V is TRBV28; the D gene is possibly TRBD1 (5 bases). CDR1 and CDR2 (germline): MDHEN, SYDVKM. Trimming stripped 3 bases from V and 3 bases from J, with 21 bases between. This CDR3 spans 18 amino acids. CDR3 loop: CASSLGEWGWIDNQPQHF. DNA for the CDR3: TGTGCCAGCAGTTTGGGGGAGTGGGGGTGGATTGACAATCAGCCCCAGCATTTT.

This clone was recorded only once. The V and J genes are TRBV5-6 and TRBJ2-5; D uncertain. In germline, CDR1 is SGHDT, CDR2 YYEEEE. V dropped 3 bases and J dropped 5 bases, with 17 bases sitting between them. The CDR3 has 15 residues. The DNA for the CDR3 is TGTGCCAGCAGCTCTAGGACGAGTGGATTCGAGACCCAGTACTTC. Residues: CASSSRTSGFETQYF.

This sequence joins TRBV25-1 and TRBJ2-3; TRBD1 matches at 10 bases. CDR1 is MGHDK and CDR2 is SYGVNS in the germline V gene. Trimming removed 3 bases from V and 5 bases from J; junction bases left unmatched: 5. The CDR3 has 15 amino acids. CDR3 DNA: TGTGCCAGCAGTGAGGGACAGGGGCGTGGAGATACGCAGTATTTT. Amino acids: CASSEGQGRGDTQYF.

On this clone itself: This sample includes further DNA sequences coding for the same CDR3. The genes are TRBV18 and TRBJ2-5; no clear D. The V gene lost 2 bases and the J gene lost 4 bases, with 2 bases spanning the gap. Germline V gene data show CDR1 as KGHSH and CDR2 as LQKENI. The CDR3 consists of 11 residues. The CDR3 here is CASSPGETQYF. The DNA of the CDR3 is TGTGCCAGCTCACCAGGAGAGACCCAGTACTTC.